The T cell receptor (beta chain) under discussion was sequenced for a study of control samples from healthy donors and cancer patients. TCRdb keeps only in-frame clones here, not all; method: immunoSEQ multiplex PCR. The sample table sets out some 190,000 clones. Looked up from germline, CDR1 is LNHDA and CDR2 is SQIVND (reference sequence). Losses at the gene ends were 7 bases for V and 2 bases for J; bases not matched to a gene: 11. The CDR3 extends over 15 amino acids. This sequence originates from a woman in her twenties or thirties in good health. Source material: blood. This sequence joins TRBV19 and TRBJ2-7; 7 nucleotides match TRBD1. Here the CDR3 reads CASNIAHGTAYEQYF. CDR3 bases: TGTGCCAGTAATATCGCCCACGGGACAGCCTACGAGCAGTACTTC. The full variable domain, with the rest looked up from reference TRBV19 and TRBJ2-7, is DGGITQSPKYLFRKEGQNVTLSCEQNLNHDAMYWYRQDPGQGLRLIYYSQIVNDFQKGDIAEGYSVSREKKESFPLTVTSAQKNPTAFYLCASNIAHGTAYEQYFGPGTRLTVT.